The 2 T cell receptor beta chains below come from one sample, sequenced in a study of PD-1 blockade in classical Hodgkin lymphoma (dated by TCRdb to about 2020). The time point tag for this specimen amounts to: cycle 1 day 1 (C1D1), immediately before nivolumab initiation. Relapse after autologous stem cell transplantation had occurred in all trial patients, and cohorts A, B and C were distinguished by prior brentuximab vedotin exposure. The library relied on the immunoSEQ multiplex PCR assay. This is the immuneACCESS table as TCRdb keeps it, with only in-frame sequences that have V and J called. A part of the clones is gone; compared with another copy, unresolved V genes explain less than half, and the rest is unexplained. The table for this sample lists some 45,000 clones; about 88% of them were counted only once. Together, the top ten hold roughly 9.1% of the sample. Sequenced material: peripheral blood mononuclear cells (PBMCs), taken at baseline. Every receptor here comes from a human donor with classical Hodgkin lymphoma.

This clone came up once. The chain recombines TRBV5-1 with TRBJ1-2, with 10 bases fitting TRBD1. Germline V lookup: CDR1 SGHRS, CDR2 YFSETQ. J lost 2 bases, V lost 0 bases, and 4 bases had no gene match. The CDR3 has 16 amino acids. CDR3 protein: CASSLGAGQGNYGYTF. The CDR3 region has the DNA TGCGCCAGCAGCTTGGGAGCGGGACAGGGGAACTATGGCTACACCTTC.

This rearrangement joins TRBV5-1 to TRBJ2-7, with 12 bases that match TRBD2. The CDR3 spans 19 residues. V lost 3 bases, J lost 2 bases, and 15 bases stayed unmatched. Germline CDR1 reads SGHRS; CDR2 reads YFSETQ. The CDR3 nucleotides read TGCGCCAGCAGCTCGGTTAGGACTAGCGGGAAAAGTGGTACCTACGAGCAGTACTTC. It translates to CASSSVRTSGKSGTYEQYF. Full variable domain (remainder filled in from reference TRBV5-1 and TRBJ2-7): KAGVTQTPRYLIKTRGQQVTLSCSPISGHRSVSWYQQTPGQGLQFLFEYFSETQRNKGNFPGRFSGRQFSNSRSEMNVSTLELGDSALYLCASSSVRTSGKSGTYEQYFGPGTRLTVT.